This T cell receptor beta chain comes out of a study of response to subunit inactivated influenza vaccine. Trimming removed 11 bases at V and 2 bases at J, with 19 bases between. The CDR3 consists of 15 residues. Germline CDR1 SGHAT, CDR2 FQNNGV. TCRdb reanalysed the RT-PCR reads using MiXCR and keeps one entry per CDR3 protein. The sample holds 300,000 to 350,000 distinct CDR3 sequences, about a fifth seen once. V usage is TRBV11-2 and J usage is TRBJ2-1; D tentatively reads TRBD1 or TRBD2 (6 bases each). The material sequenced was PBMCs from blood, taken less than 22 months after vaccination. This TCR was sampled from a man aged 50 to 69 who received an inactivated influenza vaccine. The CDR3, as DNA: TGTGCCCAAGGAGGGGGGCTCGGCACCTACAATGAGCAGTTCTTC. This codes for CAQGGGLGTYNEQFF. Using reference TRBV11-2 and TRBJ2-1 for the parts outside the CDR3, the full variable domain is EAGVAQSPRYKIIEKRQSVAFWCNPISGHATLYWYQQILGQGPKLLIQFQNNGVVDDSQLPKDRFSAERLKGVDSTLKIQPAKLEDSAVYLCAQGGGLGTYNEQFFGPGTRLTVL.